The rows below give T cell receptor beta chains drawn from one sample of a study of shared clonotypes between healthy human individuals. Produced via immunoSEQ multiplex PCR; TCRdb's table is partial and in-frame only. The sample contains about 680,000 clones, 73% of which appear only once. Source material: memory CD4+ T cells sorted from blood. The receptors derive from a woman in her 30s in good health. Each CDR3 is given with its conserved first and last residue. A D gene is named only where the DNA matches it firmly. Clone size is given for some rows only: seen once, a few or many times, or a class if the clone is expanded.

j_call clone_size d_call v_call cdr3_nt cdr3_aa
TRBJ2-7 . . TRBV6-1 TGTGCCAGCAGTGCCCAGGGTTACGAGCAGTACTTC CASSAQGYEQYF
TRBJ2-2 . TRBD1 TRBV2 TGTGCCAGCAGGGGACAGGGGACGAACACCGGGGAGCTGTTTTTT CASRGQGTNTGELFF
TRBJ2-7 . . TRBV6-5 TGTGCCAGCACCCCCCCGGGACGGACAGCCTACGAGCAGTACTTC CASTPPGRTAYEQYF
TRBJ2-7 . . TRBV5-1 TGCGCCAGCAGCTTCGGGACTTCGGTCTACGAGCAGTACTTC CASSFGTSVYEQYF
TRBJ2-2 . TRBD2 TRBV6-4 TGTGCCCGGGGGGGCACCGGGGAGCTGTTTTTT CARGGTGELFF
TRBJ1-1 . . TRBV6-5 TGTGCCAGCAGTTTGTCGAACGGACGAAATGAAGCTTTCTTT CASSLSNGRNEAFF
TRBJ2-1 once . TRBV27 TGTGCCAGCAAGCCCCAGGGACCTCCCTACAATGAGCAGTTCTTC CASKPQGPPYNEQFF
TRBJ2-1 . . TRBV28 TGTGCCAGCAACCTGCGGGGTGGGTCCTACAATGAGCAGTTCTTC CASNLRGGSYNEQFF
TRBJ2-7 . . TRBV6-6 TGTGCCAGCAGAAGTAACTCCGAGCAGTACTTC CASRSNSEQYF
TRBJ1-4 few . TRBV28 TGTGCCAGCAGCTTGCTTGGGGAAAAACTGTTTTTT CASSLLGEKLFF
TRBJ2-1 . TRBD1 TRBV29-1 TGCAGCGTTGACACAGGGGGCACCCATGAGCAGTTCTTC CSVDTGGTHEQFF
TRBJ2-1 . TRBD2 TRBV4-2 TGTGCCAGCAGCCAAGATCCCAGCGGGAGTAGGTACAATGAGCAGTTCTTC CASSQDPSGSRYNEQFF
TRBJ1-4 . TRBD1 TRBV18 TGTGCCAGCTCACCGAACAGGGGATCGGGGGAAAAACTGTTTTTT CASSPNRGSGEKLFF
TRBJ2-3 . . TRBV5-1 TGCGCCAGCAGCGCCGGTTGGGTCGGGAGTGGGAGAGATACGCAGTATTTT CASSAGWVGSGRDTQYF
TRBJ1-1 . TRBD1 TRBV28 TGTGCCAGCACCGGGACAGGGGACGACACTGAAGCTTTCTTT CASTGTGDDTEAFF